The entry below describes one T cell receptor (beta chain). Its binding antigen is unknown. Base-call qualities are not available, and no considerably larger clone is one nucleotide away. The collaborating institutions used their own protocols to collect whole blood in K2EDTA tubes. For TCRbeta analysis, collaborators shipped samples as frozen whole blood, isolated PBMCs, or DNA extracted from either of those sample types. The sample is drawn from a study of blood T cell repertoires in COVID-19 (TCRdb year 2020). For context, the study as a whole: Samples covering the acute and convalescent phases of COVID-19 were provided by collaborators in the United States, Italy and Spain. A de-identified subject ID, COVID-19 status, age in years and sex were almost always included in the sample metadata. The samples were drawn from two sources: the first 160 participants of the ongoing ImmuneRACE study, and 1,254 subjects contributed by 6 global collaborators. The prospective study material was composed of cDNA or gDNA derived from T cells, B-cell-depleted T cells, or PBMCs. Subjects who had been exposed to COVID-19, were actively infected with it, or had recovered from it provided the deeply sampled blood TCRbeta repertoires that made up the dataset. The repertoires were released in a freely available public database meant as a resource for research on the immune response to SARS-CoV-2. Where available, HLA class I and class II types were obtained from metadata supplied by the sample provider rather than from assay-based typing. Results the study describes overall, beyond this receptor: The quantity of clinical and demographic metadata differed by source and by participant and was supplied without curation.

Inclusive of the bounding cysteine and phenylalanine, the CDR3 is 12 residues long. Only the CDR3 portion is preserved as DNA: 36 bases, with reading frame beginning at the first base. V drops 2 bases and J drops 8 bases, leaving 9 bases in between. For CDR1 and CDR2, the germline V gene (reference sequence) lists MNHNY and SVGAGI. TCRbeta CDR3 regions were amplified from genomic DNA using the immunoSEQ Assay, a bias-controlled multiplex PCR. The study's processing was this. The number of nucleated cells in each sample was estimated from the amplification of reference gene primers within the assay. To quantify the absolute abundance of each unique TCRbeta CDR3 rearrangement, sequence reads were collapsed and filtered. For each sample, productive Simpson clonality was calculated by taking the square root of Simpson's diversity index across productive rearrangements. TCRdb limited this immuneACCESS table to in-frame rearrangements with V and J called. A share of clones is missing; checked studies link under half to unresolved V genes, and the rest is unexplained. D and trimming were read from the DNA, whereas the V and J calls and clone size are those reported in that table. In all, the sample holds around 70,000 clones, and 86% of those were seen once. The ten largest make up 3.5% to 5% of the sample.

Recombination linked TRBV6-6 to TRBJ1-1; the D gene is not confidently resolved. The sample taken for sequencing was peripheral blood. This clonotype was sampled from a man in his fifties or sixties with acute or convalescent COVID-19. DNA sequence: TGTGCCAGCAGTTACCTGGCTTTAGAAGCTTTCTTT. Its protein product is CASSYLALEAFF.